The 9 T cell receptor beta chains in this list originate from one sample, sequenced in a study of a mutant IDH1 vaccine in newly diagnosed glioma. Specified time point: week 5, during vaccination. A 20-mer mutant IDH1 peptide at 300 ug was injected subcutaneously with topical imiquimod. Only in-frame clones appear in the TCRdb table, and some are missing; sequencing was by immunoSEQ multiplex PCR. The table includes 50,000 to 55,000 clones, about 77% detected once. For these receptors, no antigen is known. The sample consisted of PBMCs, taken from a glioma patient whose treatment included an IDH1 peptide vaccine. These receptors were collected from a middle-aged man with glioma.

This clone occurred once. CDR3 bases: TGCAGCGCCCACAGGGGAGAAAAACTGTTTTTT. Its translation: CSAHRGEKLFF. This sequence joins TRBV29-1 and TRBJ1-4, with TRBD1 identical over 7 bases. CDR3 length: 11 residues. Germline V gene data show CDR1 as SQVTM and CDR2 as ANQGSEA. Trimming took 7 bases from V and 8 from J; bases not matched to a gene: 4.

This clone was seen more than once but under ten times. The chain has TRBV19 and TRBJ1-2; no firm D call. V was pared by 9 bases and J by 2 bases, with 16 bases between. Germline V gives CDR1 LNHDA, CDR2 SQIVND (reference sequence). The CDR3 is 14 amino acids. The CDR3 here is CASTRLPENYGYTF. CDR3 DNA: TGTGCCAGCACGCGGCTTCCAGAGAACTATGGCTACACCTTC.

The chain recombines TRBV27 with TRBJ1-1, with TRBD1 matching 7 bases. V lost 6 bases and J lost 1; bases outside the gene matches: 5. The CDR3 length is 14 residues. CDR1 MNHEY and CDR2 SMNVEV come from the germline V gene (reference sequence). The CDR3 reads CASSPRDRNTEAFF. The CDR3, as DNA: TGTGCCAGCAGCCCCAGGGACAGGAACACTGAAGCTTTCTTT.

The rearrangement uses TRBV4-2 and TRBJ2-1; 8 nucleotides align to TRBD2. This CDR3 contains 16 residues. Trimming at V came to 3 bases and at J to 10 bases, leaving 14 bases not matched to a gene. Per the germline V gene, CDR1 is LGHNA and CDR2 is YNFKEQ. The CDR3 bases are TGTGCCAGCAGCCACCCTGCCCAGCGGGGGCAAGGAGAGCAGTTCTTC. Its translation is CASSHPAQRGQGEQFF.

This sequence joins TRBV5-1 and TRBJ2-7; 9 bases align to TRBD1. The CDR3 totals 14 residues. The J segment lost 3 bases and the V segment lost 4 bases, leaving 5 bases of the junction unmatched. From germline, CDR1 is SGHRS and CDR2 YFSETQ. The CDR3 here is CASSTPGQGYEQYF. The CDR3 DNA follows: TGCGCCAGCAGCACTCCGGGACAGGGCTACGAGCAGTACTTC.

This clone was detected once. This sequence joins TRBV4-3 and TRBJ2-2, with 8 bases aligning to TRBD1. After removal of 0 bases from V and 4 bases from J, the junction contained 10 bases not matched to a gene. Germline V lookup: CDR1 LGHNA, CDR2 YSLEER. The CDR3 contains 18 residues. The CDR3 is CASSQESIVTGGTGELFF. The CDR3 DNA sequence: TGCGCCAGCAGCCAAGAATCAATAGTAACAGGGGGCACCGGGGAGCTGTTTTTT.

The chain joins TRBV19 to TRBJ2-2, with 10 bases that match TRBD1. Germline V CDR1 and CDR2: LNHDA, SQIVND (reference sequence). V dropped 10 bases and J dropped 3; count of bases not matched to a gene: 5. This CDR3 spans 14 amino acids. The CDR3 sequence: CATRQGAHTGELFF. The CDR3 DNA sequence: TGTGCCACGAGACAGGGGGCGCACACCGGGGAGCTGTTTTTT. Full variable domain (missing parts from reference TRBV19 and TRBJ2-2): DGGITQSPKYLFRKEGQNVTLSCEQNLNHDAMYWYRQDPGQGLRLIYYSQIVNDFQKGDIAEGYSVSREKKESFPLTVTSAQKNPTAFYLCATRQGAHTGELFFGEGSRLTVL.

This clone was detected only once. The rearrangement links TRBV5-1 to TRBJ2-3; weak D call: TRBD1 (6 bases). V dropped 2 bases and J dropped 3 bases, with 13 bases sitting between them. Germline CDR1 is SGHRS and CDR2 is YFSETQ. The CDR3 covers 15 residues. CDR3 region: CASSLGGPVTDTQYF. For the CDR3, the DNA is TGCGCCAGCAGCTTAGGGGGTCCTGTTACAGATACGCAGTATTTT.

V gene TRBV6-1 combines with J gene TRBJ2-5; D possibly corresponds to TRBD1 (7 bases). The V gene lost 8 bases and the J gene lost 2 bases, with 18 bases spanning the gap. The germline V gene has CDR1 MNHNS and CDR2 SASEGT. This CDR3 has 15 amino acids. CDR3: CASEPGTAGQETQYF. The CDR3 region has the DNA TGTGCCAGCGAGCCAGGGACAGCGGGTCAAGAGACCCAGTACTTC.